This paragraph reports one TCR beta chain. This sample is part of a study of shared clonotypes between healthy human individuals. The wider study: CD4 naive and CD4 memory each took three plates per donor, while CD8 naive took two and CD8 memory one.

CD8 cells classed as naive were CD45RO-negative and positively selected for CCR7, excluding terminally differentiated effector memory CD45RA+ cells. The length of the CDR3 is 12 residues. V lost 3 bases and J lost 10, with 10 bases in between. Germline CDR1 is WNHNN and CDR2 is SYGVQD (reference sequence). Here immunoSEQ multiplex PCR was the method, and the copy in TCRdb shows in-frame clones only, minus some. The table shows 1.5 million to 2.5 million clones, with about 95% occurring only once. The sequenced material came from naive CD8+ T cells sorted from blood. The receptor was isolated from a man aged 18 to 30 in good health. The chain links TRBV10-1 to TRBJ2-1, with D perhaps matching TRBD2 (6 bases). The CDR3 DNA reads TGCGCCAGCAGTGATCTCGGGAGCGAGCAGTTCTTC. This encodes CASSDLGSEQFF.